Listed below are T cell receptor beta chains from one sample, sequenced in a study of CD8+ T cells in alopecia areata. Assay used: immunoSEQ multiplex PCR; TCRdb lists only in-frame clones, some missing. This sample carries 150,000 to 200,000 clones, 60% to 75% of them seen once, and the ten largest clones take 11% to 15%. This material consisted of CD4+ T cells sorted from blood, taken at week 24, from a patient treated with tofacitinib. These TCRs come from a human donor with alopecia areata. Both conserved end residues are part of each CDR3. D genes are given only for firm matches. Size values are once, few and many counts, or a class for expanded clones, and some rows have none.

>-|TRBV5-6|-|TRBJ1-1|13
CASSLDSYTEAFF
TGTGCCAGCAGCTTGGACAGTTACACTGAAGCTTTCTTT
>-|TRBV6-5|-|TRBJ2-1|12
CASSSSRDEQFF
TGTGCCAGCAGTTCAAGTAGGGATGAGCAGTTCTTC
>TRBD1|TRBV11-2|-|TRBJ1-1|18
CASSFRDRGLLGSTEAFF
TGTGCCAGCAGCTTCCGGGACAGGGGGCTTCTAGGAAGCACTGAAGCTTTCTTT
>-|TRBV25-1|-|TRBJ1-6|12
CASGAGNSPLHF
TGTGCCAGCGGGGCAGGTAATTCACCCCTCCACTTT
>-|TRBV5-1|-|TRBJ1-2|14
CASSLDRVDYGYTF
TGCGCCAGCAGCTTGGACAGGGTTGACTATGGCTACACCTTC
>-|TRBV10-3|-|TRBJ2-7|16
CAISEYQGRSSYEQYF
TGTGCCATCAGTGAGTACCAGGGGCGATCCAGCTACGAGCAGTACTTC
>TRBD2|TRBV11-1|-|TRBJ2-5|16
CASTPQAGGPQETQYF
TGTGCCAGCACCCCACAAGCGGGAGGACCACAAGAGACCCAGTACTTC
>-|TRBV29-1|-|TRBJ2-5|14
CSVEGREYQETQYF
TGCAGCGTGGAAGGACGCGAGTACCAAGAGACCCAGTACTTC
>TRBD1|TRBV19|-|TRBJ2-2|16
CASTPRQGEITGELFF
TGTGCCAGTACCCCCCGACAGGGGGAGATCACCGGGGAGCTGTTTTTT
>TRBD1|TRBV5-1|-|TRBJ1-5|15
CASREGTGGGQPQHF
TGCGCCAGCAGGGAAGGGACAGGGGGCGGGCAGCCCCAGCATTTT
>-|TRBV4-2|-|TRBJ1-4|14
CASSQEMRETKLFF
TGTGCCAGCAGCCAAGAGATGAGGGAAACGAAACTGTTTTTT
>-|TRBV9|few|TRBJ2-2|16
CASSPRSRRNTGELFF
TGTGCCAGCAGCCCGAGATCGAGGAGGAACACCGGGGAGCTGTTTTTT
>-|TRBV7-9|-|TRBJ2-5|14
CASSPDLSRETQYF
TGTGCCAGCAGCCCCGACTTAAGCAGGGAGACCCAGTACTTC
>TRBD2|TRBV5-1|-|TRBJ2-2|15
CASSESGAEHRGAFF
TGCGCCAGCAGCGAGAGCGGGGCCGAACACCGGGGAGCTTTTTTT
>TRBD1|TRBV10-3|many|TRBJ1-1|13
CAIRQGTNTEAFF
TGTGCCATCAGACAGGGGACGAACACTGAAGCTTTCTTT
>TRBD1|TRBV18|-|TRBJ2-4|14
CASSPDRSKNIQYF
TGTGCCAGCTCACCGGACAGGAGCAAAAACATTCAGTACTTC
>-|TRBV5-1|-|TRBJ1-1|13
CASSTQGNTEAFF
TGCGCCAGCAGCACACAGGGAAACACTGAAGCTTTCTTT
>-|TRBV30|-|TRBJ1-2|13
CAWSVRAAYGYTF
TGTGCCTGGAGTGTACGGGCAGCCTATGGCTACACCTTC
>-|TRBV29-1|-|TRBJ2-1|14
CSVRRRVSYNEQFF
TGCAGCGTGAGAAGGAGGGTCTCCTACAATGAGCAGTTCTTC
>TRBD1|TRBV5-1|-|TRBJ2-7|14
CASSLGTEDYEQYF
TGCGCCAGCAGCCTTGGGACAGAAGACTACGAGCAGTACTTC
>-|TRBV4-1|-|TRBJ1-2|17
CASSPLFPGAKDYGYTF
TGCGCCAGCAGCCCCTTATTCCCAGGGGCAAAGGACTATGGCTACACCTTC
>TRBD1|TRBV4-1|-|TRBJ1-1|13
CASSQGTGREAFF
TGCGCCAGCAGCCAAGGGACAGGACGTGAAGCTTTCTTT
>TRBD1|TRBV5-1|-|TRBJ1-2|15
CASSSGQGQLYGYTF
TGCGCCAGCAGCTCCGGGCAGGGACAGCTCTATGGCTACACCTTC
>-|TRBV30|few|TRBJ1-6|15
CAWSVRELDNSPLHF
TGTGCCTGGAGTGTACGCGAGCTTGATAATTCACCCCTCCACTTT
>TRBD1|TRBV5-1|-|TRBJ1-1|15
CASRSTGALNTEAFF
TGCGCCAGCCGATCAACAGGGGCCCTGAACACTGAAGCTTTCTTT
>TRBD1|TRBV6-5|-|TRBJ2-5|16
CASSYFGQGDQETQYF
TGTGCCAGCAGTTACTTCGGACAGGGCGACCAAGAGACCCAGTACTTC
>TRBD1|TRBV5-4|few|TRBJ1-2|14
CASSLNRGNYGYTF
TGTGCCAGCAGCTTGAACAGGGGGAACTATGGCTACACCTTC
>-|TRBV19|few|TRBJ2-7|14
CASSASGVSYEQYF
TGTGCCAGTAGTGCCAGCGGCGTCTCCTACGAGCAGTACTTC
>-|TRBV5-1|once|TRBJ1-1|14
CASSLGGLNTEAFF
TGCGCCAGCAGCTTGGGAGGGTTGAACACTGAAGCTTTCTTT
>-|TRBV5-1|-|TRBJ1-2|14
CASRPQGQGYGYTF
TGCGCCAGCAGACCTCAGGGGCAGGGCTATGGCTACACCTTC
>-|TRBV2|few|TRBJ2-1|11
CASSPSAGNLF
TGTGCCAGCAGTCCATCAGCCGGGAACCTCTTC
>-|TRBV7-9|few|TRBJ1-1|12
CASSWVNTEAFF
TGTGCCAGCAGCTGGGTGAACACTGAAGCTTTCTTT
>-|TRBV29-1|-|TRBJ1-1|12
CSAMQTNTEAFF
TGCAGCGCAATGCAGACGAACACTGAAGCTTTCTTT
>-|TRBV29-1|few|TRBJ2-5|14
CSVEEGWGLETQYF
TGCAGCGTTGAAGAAGGATGGGGGTTGGAGACCCAGTACTTC
>-|TRBV27|-|TRBJ2-5|16
CASSLSTGKPPETQYF
TGTGCCAGCAGTTTAAGTACGGGCAAACCACCAGAGACCCAGTACTTC
>-|TRBV29-1|-|TRBJ2-1|13
CSVGRSSYNEQFF
TGCAGCGTTGGGAGGAGCTCCTACAATGAGCAGTTCTTC
>-|TRBV19|-|TRBJ1-5|12
CASSYRNQPQHF
TGTGCCAGTAGTTACCGGAATCAGCCCCAGCATTTT
>TRBD1|TRBV30|few|TRBJ2-3|13
CAWTHGTEDTQYF
TGTGCCTGGACCCATGGGACAGAAGATACGCAGTATTTT
>-|TRBV6-5|-|TRBJ2-2|10
CASSYLTYIF
TGTGCCAGCAGTTATTTGACATACATTTTT
>-|TRBV4-1|few|TRBJ2-2|16
CASSHETRGGPGELFF
TGCGCCAGCAGCCACGAAACTAGAGGGGGACCCGGGGAGCTGTTTTTT